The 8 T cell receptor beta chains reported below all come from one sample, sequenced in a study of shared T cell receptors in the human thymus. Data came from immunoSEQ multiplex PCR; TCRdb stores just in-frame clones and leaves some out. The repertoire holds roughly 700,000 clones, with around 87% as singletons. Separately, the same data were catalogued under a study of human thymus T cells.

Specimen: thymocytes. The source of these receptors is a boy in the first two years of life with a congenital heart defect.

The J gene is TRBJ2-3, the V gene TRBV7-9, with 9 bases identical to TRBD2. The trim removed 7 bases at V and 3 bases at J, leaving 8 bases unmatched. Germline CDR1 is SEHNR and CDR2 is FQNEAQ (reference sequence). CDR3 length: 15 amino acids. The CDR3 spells CASTRGLAKTDTQYF. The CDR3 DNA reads TGTGCCAGCACCAGGGGACTAGCAAAGACAGATACGCAGTATTTT.

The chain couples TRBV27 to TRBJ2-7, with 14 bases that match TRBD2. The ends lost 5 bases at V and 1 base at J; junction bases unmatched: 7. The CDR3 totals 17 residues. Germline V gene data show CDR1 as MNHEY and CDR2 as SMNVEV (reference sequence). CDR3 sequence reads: CASSRLAGGLVSYEQYF. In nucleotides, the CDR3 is TGTGCCAGCAGTCGACTAGCGGGAGGGTTAGTGTCCTACGAGCAGTACTTC.

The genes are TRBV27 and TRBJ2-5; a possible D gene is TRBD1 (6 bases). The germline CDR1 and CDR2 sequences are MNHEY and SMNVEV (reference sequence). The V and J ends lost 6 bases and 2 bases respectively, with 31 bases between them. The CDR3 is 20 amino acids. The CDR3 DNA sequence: TGTGCCAGCAGCCCCATAGGTGTTCAGTTACAGGGACGGCGGCAAGAGACCCAGTACTTC. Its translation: CASSPIGVQLQGRRQETQYF.

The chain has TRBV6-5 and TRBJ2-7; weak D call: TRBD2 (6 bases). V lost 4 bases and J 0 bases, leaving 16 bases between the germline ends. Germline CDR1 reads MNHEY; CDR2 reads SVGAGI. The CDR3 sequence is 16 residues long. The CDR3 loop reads CASSLGRPKSSYEQYF. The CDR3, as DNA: TGTGCCAGCAGTTTAGGGAGGCCCAAGAGCTCCTACGAGCAGTACTTC.

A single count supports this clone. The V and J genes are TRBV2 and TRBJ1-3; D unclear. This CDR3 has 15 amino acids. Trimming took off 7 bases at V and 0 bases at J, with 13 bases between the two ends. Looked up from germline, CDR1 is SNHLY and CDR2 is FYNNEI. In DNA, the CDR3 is TGTGCCAGCAAGTTCCCTCCGAGCTCTGGAAACACCATATATTTT. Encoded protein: CASKFPPSSGNTIYF.

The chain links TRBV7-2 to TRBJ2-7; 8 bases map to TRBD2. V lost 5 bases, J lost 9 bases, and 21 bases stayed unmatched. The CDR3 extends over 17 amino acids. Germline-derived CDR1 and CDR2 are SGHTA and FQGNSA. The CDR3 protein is CASSPGTGGTSWPRQYF. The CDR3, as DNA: TGTGCCAGCAGCCCGGGAACAGGCGGGACTAGTTGGCCTCGGCAGTACTTC.

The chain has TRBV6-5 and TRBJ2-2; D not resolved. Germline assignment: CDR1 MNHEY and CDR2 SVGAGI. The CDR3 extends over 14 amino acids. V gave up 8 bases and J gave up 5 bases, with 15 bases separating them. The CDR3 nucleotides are TGTGCCAGCTCCAAACGAGGTGGGACCGGGGAGCTGTTTTTT. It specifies CASSKRGGTGELFF.

For the CDR3, the DNA is TGTGCCAGTAGTATTACCAGCGGGGGGGCAGATACGCAGTATTTT. It codes for CASSITSGGADTQYF. The rearrangement uses TRBV19 and TRBJ2-3, with 10 bases aligning to TRBD2. The CDR3 spans 15 residues. Germline CDR1 is LNHDA and CDR2 is SQIVND (reference sequence). V lost 3 bases and J lost 4; bases outside the gene matches: 4.